This TCR beta chain was recorded in a study of blood T cell repertoires in COVID-19. Study in general: Researchers got acute and convalescent COVID-19 samples from the United States, Italy and Spain. T cells, B-cell-depleted T cells, or PBMCs provided the cDNA or gDNA that served as material.

V lost 7 bases to trimming and J lost 9 bases, with 16 bases between them. The CDR3 has 14 residues. The germline V gene has CDR1 MNHEY and CDR2 SVGAGI. In the original analysis: Amplification of reference gene primers provided the estimated nucleated cell counts. Produced via immunoSEQ multiplex PCR; TCRdb's table is partial and in-frame only. The D gene and trimming were derived from the DNA, and the V and J assignments and clone size from that table. In the table there are 25,000 to 30,000 clones, nearly 85% of which are singletons. Material for sequencing was peripheral blood. The clonotype comes from a man in his 70s with active COVID-19. The chain links TRBV6-5 to TRBJ1-6, with D possibly matching TRBD1 (6 bases). CDR3 sequence reads: CASTQGQATSPLHF. CDR3 coding DNA: TGTGCCAGCACCCAGGGGCAGGCGACTTCACCCCTCCACTTT.